This paragraph reports one T cell receptor beta chain. The length of the CDR3 is 16 residues. Germline CDR1 is LGHNA and CDR2 is YSLEER. J lost 5 bases, V lost 4 bases, and 12 bases had no gene match. Sequenced by immunoSEQ multiplex PCR; TCRdb stores in-frame clones only, minus some. This sample has under 45,000 clones, with about nine tenths found just once. This entry belongs to a study of T cell changes during pregnancy in multiple sclerosis. Material: CD4+ T cells from peripheral blood mononuclear cells, obtained in the first trimester of pregnancy. The rearrangement uses TRBV4-3 and TRBJ2-7; TRBD2 agrees at 9 bases. The sequence was obtained from a female donor with multiple sclerosis, enrolled in a pregnancy study. The CDR3 protein is CASSRDLSGRAHEQYF. CDR3 sequence (DNA): TGCGCCAGCAGCCGCGACCTTAGCGGGAGAGCCCACGAGCAGTACTTC.